Listed below are T cell receptor beta chains from one sample, sequenced in a study of response to subunit inactivated influenza vaccine. TCRdb processed the RT-PCR reads anew with MiXCR; each CDR3 protein has one entry. The sample yields 500,000 to 600,000 distinct CDR3 sequences, approximately 7.7% seen once. The specimen comprised PBMCs from blood, sampled 23 to 25 months after vaccination. These receptors were obtained from a man in his fifties or sixties who received an inactivated influenza vaccine. CDR3s include the opening cysteine and the closing phenylalanine or tryptophan. Each record gives: clone size, D gene, J gene, V gene, CDR3 DNA, CDR3 protein. The D gene is left open where the match is weak. Clone size is shown for a subset of rows, as once, few, many or a class of expanded clone.

clone size: -
D gene: -
J gene: TRBJ2-2
V gene: TRBV6-1
CDR3 DNA: TGTGCCAGCAGTGAAAATTGGTATATCACCGGGGAGCTGTTTTTT
CDR3 protein: CASSENWYITGELFF

clone size: few
D gene: TRBD2
J gene: TRBJ2-7
V gene: TRBV5-6
CDR3 DNA: TGTGCCAGCAGCAGCACCTACAGACTAGCGGGAACCTACGAGCAGTACTTC
CDR3 protein: CASSSTYRLAGTYEQYF

clone size: few
D gene: TRBD1
J gene: TRBJ2-5
V gene: TRBV12-3/TRBV12-4
CDR3 DNA: TGTGCCAGCAGTTTCGGACAGGGACCACAAGAGACCCAGTACTTC
CDR3 protein: CASSFGQGPQETQYF

clone size: many
D gene: TRBD1
J gene: TRBJ2-6
V gene: TRBV6-5
CDR3 DNA: TGTGCCAGCAGTTACTCTAGACAGGGGGCCTCTGGGGCCAACGTCCTGACTTTC
CDR3 protein: CASSYSRQGASGANVLTF

clone size: -
D gene: -
J gene: TRBJ1-2
V gene: TRBV18
CDR3 DNA: TGTGCCAGCTCACCCCTATTAAGTGATGGCTACACCTTC
CDR3 protein: CASSPLLSDGYTF

clone size: many
D gene: TRBD1
J gene: TRBJ2-7
V gene: TRBV20-1
CDR3 DNA: TGCAGTGCTAGAGATCAAGGGACAGGGGACTACGAGCAGTACTTC
CDR3 protein: CSARDQGTGDYEQYF

clone size: -
D gene: TRBD1
J gene: TRBJ1-2
V gene: TRBV9
CDR3 DNA: TGTGCCAGCAGTGTCGGACAGGGGGGATTTTATGGCTACACCTTC
CDR3 protein: CASSVGQGGFYGYTF

clone size: -
D gene: TRBD1
J gene: TRBJ1-2
V gene: TRBV10-3
CDR3 DNA: TGTGCCATCAGTGAGTCAACAGGGGGCTTCTATGGCTACACCTTC
CDR3 protein: CAISESTGGFYGYTF

clone size: few
D gene: -
J gene: TRBJ2-5
V gene: TRBV7-6
CDR3 DNA: TGTGCCAGCAGCTTAGCGACGTTAAGCGGTAAAGAGACCCAGTACTTC
CDR3 protein: CASSLATLSGKETQYF

clone size: many
D gene: -
J gene: TRBJ2-3
V gene: TRBV3-1
CDR3 DNA: TGTGCCAGCAGCCAAGGGACATTCGCGAGCACAGATACGCAGTATTTT
CDR3 protein: CASSQGTFASTDTQYF

clone size: many
D gene: -
J gene: TRBJ1-1
V gene: TRBV6-1
CDR3 DNA: TGTGCCAGCAGTGAATTCCAAGGGACTGAAGCTTTCTTT
CDR3 protein: CASSEFQGTEAFF

clone size: many
D gene: -
J gene: TRBJ1-1
V gene: TRBV7-9
CDR3 DNA: TGTGCCAGCAGCTTAGAGACAGGACATGTTGAAGCTTTCTTT
CDR3 protein: CASSLETGHVEAFF

clone size: -
D gene: TRBD1
J gene: TRBJ1-2
V gene: TRBV20-1
CDR3 DNA: TGCAGTGCTCCACAACAGACCGGGACAGTAACTTATGGCTACACCTTC
CDR3 protein: CSAPQQTGTVTYGYTF

clone size: -
D gene: -
J gene: TRBJ1-3
V gene: TRBV11-2
CDR3 DNA: TGTGCCAGCAGCTTGGCGGATTCTGGAAACACCATATATTTT
CDR3 protein: CASSLADSGNTIYF

clone size: many
D gene: TRBD2
J gene: TRBJ2-1
V gene: TRBV29-1
CDR3 DNA: TGCAGCGTTGAGAGGACTAGCGGGGGATTTTACAATGAGCAGTTCTTC
CDR3 protein: CSVERTSGGFYNEQFF

clone size: few
D gene: -
J gene: TRBJ1-1
V gene: TRBV12-3/TRBV12-4
CDR3 DNA: TGTGCCAGCAATCAGGGGCATAGGCCTGAAGCTTTCTTT
CDR3 protein: CASNQGHRPEAFF